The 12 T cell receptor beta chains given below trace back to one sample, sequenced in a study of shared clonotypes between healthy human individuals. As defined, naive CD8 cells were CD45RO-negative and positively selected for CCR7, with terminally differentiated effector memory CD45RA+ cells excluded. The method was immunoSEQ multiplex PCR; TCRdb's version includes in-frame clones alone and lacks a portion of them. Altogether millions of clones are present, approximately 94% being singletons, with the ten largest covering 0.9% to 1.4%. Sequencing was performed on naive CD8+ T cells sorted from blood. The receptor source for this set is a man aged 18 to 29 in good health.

CDR3 nucleotide sequence: TGTGCCAGCAGTCCCCGTGGGGCGTGGGAGACCCAGTACTTC. Translation: CASSPRGAWETQYF. The V gene is TRBV27, the J gene TRBJ2-5; tentative D call: TRBD1 (5 bases). The CDR3 sequence is 14 residues long. V gave up 5 bases and J gave up 5 bases, with 15 bases separating them. Looked up from germline, CDR1 is MNHEY and CDR2 is SMNVEV (reference sequence).

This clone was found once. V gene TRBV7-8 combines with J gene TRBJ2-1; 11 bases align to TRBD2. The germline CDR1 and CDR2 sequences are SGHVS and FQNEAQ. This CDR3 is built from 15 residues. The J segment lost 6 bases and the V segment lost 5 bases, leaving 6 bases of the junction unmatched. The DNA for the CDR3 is TGTGCCAGCAGCCAGACTAGCGGGGAGGCCAATGAGCAGTTCTTC. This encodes CASSQTSGEANEQFF.

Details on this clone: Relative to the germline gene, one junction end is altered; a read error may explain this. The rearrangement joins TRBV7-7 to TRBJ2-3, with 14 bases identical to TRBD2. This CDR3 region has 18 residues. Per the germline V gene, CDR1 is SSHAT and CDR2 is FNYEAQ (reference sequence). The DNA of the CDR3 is TGTGCTAGCAGCCCGGGGACTAGCGGGAGCGGCGGCACAGATACGCAGTATTTT. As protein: CASSPGTSGSGGTDTQYF.

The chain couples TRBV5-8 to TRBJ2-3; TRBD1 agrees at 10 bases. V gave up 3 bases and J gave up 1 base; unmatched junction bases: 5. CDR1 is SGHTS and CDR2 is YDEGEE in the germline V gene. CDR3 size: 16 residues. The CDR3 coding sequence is TGTGCCAGCAGCTCGGGACAGGGGTGGGGCACAGATACGCAGTATTTT. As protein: CASSSGQGWGTDTQYF.

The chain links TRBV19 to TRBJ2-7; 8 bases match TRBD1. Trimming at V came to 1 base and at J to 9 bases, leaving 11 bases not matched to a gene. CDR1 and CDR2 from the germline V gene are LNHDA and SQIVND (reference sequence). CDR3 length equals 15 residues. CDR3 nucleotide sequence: TGTGCCAGTAGTATAGGACAGGGGCCCAATTTTGGGCAGTACTTC. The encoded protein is CASSIGQGPNFGQYF.

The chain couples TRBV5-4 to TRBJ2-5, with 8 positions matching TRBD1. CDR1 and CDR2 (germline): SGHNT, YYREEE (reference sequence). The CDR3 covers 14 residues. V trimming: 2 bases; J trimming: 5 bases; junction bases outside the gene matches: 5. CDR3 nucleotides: TGTGCCAGCAGCTTAACAGGGGGGCGGGAGACCCAGTACTTC. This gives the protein CASSLTGGRETQYF. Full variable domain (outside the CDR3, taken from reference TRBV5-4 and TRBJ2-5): ETGVTQSPTHLIKTRGQQVTLRCSSQSGHNTVSWYQQALGQGPQFIFQYYREEENGRGNFPPRFSGLQFPNYSSELNVNALELDDSALYLCASSLTGGRETQYFGPGTRLLVL.

CDR3 residues: CASSMVKGGDQPQHF. CDR3 coding DNA: TGTGCCAGTAGTATGGTGAAGGGAGGCGATCAGCCCCAGCATTTT. The V call is TRBV19, the J call TRBJ1-5; D gene ambiguous. The V end was cut by 3 bases, the J end by 5 bases, with 14 bases between. The germline V gene has CDR1 LNHDA and CDR2 SQIVND (reference sequence). This CDR3 contains 15 residues. Full variable domain (missing parts from reference TRBV19 and TRBJ1-5): DGGITQSPKYLFRKEGQNVTLSCEQNLNHDAMYWYRQDPGQGLRLIYYSQIVNDFQKGDIAEGYSVSREKKESFPLTVTSAQKNPTAFYLCASSMVKGGDQPQHFGDGTRLSIL.

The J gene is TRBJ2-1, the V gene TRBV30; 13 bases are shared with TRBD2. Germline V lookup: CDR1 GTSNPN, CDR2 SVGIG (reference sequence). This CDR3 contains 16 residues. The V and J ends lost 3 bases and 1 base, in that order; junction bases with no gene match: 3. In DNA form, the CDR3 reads TGTGCCTGGAGGGTACTAGCGGGAGGGTCCTACAATGAGCAGTTCTTC. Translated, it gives CAWRVLAGGSYNEQFF.

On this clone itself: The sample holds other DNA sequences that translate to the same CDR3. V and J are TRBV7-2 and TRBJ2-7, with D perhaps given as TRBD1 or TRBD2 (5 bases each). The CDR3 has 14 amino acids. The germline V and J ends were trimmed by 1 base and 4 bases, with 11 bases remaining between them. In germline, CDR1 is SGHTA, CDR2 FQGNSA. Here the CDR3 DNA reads TGTGCCAGCAGCTTAGACGGGACGAGTTACGAGCAGTACTTC. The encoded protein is CASSLDGTSYEQYF.

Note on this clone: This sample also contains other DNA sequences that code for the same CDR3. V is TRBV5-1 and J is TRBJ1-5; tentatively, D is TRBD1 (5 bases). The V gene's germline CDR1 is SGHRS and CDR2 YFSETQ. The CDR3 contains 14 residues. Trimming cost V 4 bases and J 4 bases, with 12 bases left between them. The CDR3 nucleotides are TGCGCCAGCAGCCCCGGGACTGGAAATCAGCCCCAGCATTTT. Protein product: CASSPGTGNQPQHF.

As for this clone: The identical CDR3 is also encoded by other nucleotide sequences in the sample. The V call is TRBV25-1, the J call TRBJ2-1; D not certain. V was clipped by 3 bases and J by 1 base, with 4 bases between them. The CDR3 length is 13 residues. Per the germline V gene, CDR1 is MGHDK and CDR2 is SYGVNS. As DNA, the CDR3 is TGTGCCAGCAGTGACACATCCTACAATGAGCAGTTCTTC. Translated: CASSDTSYNEQFF.

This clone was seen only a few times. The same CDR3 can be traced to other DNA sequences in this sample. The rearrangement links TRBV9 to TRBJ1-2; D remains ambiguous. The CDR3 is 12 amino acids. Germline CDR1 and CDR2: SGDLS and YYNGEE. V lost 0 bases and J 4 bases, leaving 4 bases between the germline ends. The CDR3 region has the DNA TGTGCCAGCAGCGTAGGGGGCTATGGCTACACCTTC. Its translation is CASSVGGYGYTF.